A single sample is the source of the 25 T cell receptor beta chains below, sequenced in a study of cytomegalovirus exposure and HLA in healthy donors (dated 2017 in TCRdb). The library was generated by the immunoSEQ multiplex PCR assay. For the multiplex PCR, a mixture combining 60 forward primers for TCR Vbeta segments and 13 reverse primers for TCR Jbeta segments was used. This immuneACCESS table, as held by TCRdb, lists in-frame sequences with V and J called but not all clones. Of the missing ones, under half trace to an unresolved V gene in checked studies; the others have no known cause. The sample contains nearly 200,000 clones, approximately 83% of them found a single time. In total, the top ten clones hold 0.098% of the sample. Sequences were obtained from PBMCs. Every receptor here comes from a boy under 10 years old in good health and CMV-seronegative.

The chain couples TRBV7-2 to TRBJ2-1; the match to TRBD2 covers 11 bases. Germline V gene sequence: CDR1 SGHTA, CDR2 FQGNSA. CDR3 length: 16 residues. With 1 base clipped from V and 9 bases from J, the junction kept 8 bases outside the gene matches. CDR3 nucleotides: TGTGCCAGCAGCTTAGGACTAGCGGGGCCCCAGGGTGAGCAGTTCTTC. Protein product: CASSLGLAGPQGEQFF.

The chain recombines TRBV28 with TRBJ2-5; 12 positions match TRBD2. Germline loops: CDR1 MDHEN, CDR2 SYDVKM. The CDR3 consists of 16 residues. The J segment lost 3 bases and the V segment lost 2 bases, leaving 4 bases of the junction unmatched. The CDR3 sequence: CASSLPWTSGEETQYF. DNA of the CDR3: TGTGCCAGCAGTTTACCTTGGACTAGCGGGGAAGAGACCCAGTACTTC.

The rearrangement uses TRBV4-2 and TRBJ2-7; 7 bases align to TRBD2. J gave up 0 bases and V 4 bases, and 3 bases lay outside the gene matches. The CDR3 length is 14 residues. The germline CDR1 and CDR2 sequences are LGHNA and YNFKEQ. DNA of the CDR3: TGTGCCAGCAGCCTTCGGACTAGCTCCTACGAGCAGTACTTC. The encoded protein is CASSLRTSSYEQYF.

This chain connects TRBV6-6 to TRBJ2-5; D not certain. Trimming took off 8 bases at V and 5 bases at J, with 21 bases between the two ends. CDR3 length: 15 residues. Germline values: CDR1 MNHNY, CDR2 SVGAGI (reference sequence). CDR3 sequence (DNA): TGTGCCAGCTCCCCGTTGGAGCGCACTTGGGAGACCCAGTACTTC. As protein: CASSPLERTWETQYF.

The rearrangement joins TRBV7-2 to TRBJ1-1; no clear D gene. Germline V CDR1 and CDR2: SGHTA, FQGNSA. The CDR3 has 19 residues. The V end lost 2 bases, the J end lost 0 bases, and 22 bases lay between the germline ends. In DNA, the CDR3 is TGTGCCAGCAGCTTATACCCCTCAGGAGGGAAGTGGATGAACACTGAAGCTTTCTTT. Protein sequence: CASSLYPSGGKWMNTEAFF.

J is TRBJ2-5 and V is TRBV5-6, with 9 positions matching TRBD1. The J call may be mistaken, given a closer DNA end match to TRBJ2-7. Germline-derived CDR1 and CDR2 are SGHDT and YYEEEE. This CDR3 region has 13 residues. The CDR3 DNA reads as TGTGCCAGCAGCTTACAGGGGGCTTACGAGCAGTACTTC. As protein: CASSLQGAYEQYF.

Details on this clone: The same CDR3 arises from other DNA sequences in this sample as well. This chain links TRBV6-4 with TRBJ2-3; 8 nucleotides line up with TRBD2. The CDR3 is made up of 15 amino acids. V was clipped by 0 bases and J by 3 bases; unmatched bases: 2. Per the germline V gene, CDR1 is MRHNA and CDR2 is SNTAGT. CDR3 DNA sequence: TGTGCCAGCAGTGACTCGAGCGGGGGAACAGATACGCAGTATTTT. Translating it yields CASSDSSGGTDTQYF.

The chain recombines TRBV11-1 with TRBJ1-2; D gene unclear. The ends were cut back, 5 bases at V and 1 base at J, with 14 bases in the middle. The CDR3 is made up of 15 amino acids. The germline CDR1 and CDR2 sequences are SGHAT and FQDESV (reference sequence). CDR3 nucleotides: TGTGCCAGCAGCCCGGGTCACGGCCTTAACTATGGCTACACCTTC. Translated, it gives CASSPGHGLNYGYTF.

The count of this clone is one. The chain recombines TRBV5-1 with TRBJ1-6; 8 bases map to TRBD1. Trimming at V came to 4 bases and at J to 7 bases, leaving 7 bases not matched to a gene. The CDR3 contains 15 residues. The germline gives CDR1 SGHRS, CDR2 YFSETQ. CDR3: CASSPRTGRNSPLHF. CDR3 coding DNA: TGCGCCAGCAGCCCCCGGACAGGGCGAAATTCACCCCTCCACTTT.

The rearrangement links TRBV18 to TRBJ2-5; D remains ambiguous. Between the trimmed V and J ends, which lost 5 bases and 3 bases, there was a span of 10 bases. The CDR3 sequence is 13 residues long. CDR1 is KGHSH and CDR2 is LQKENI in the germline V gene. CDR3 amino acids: CASSYDWEETQYF. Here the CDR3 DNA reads TGTGCCAGCTCATACGACTGGGAAGAGACCCAGTACTTC.

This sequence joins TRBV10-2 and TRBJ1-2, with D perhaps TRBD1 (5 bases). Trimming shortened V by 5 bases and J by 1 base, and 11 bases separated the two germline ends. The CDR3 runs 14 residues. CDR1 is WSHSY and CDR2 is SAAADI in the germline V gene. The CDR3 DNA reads TGCGCCAGCAGTAGACAGCTAGTTAACTATGGCTACACCTTC. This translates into CASSRQLVNYGYTF.

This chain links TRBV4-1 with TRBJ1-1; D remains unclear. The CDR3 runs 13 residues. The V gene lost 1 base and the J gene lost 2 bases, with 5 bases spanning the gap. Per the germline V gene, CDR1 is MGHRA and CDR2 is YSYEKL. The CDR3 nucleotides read TGCGCCAGCAGCCAAGCCTTTAACACTGAAGCTTTCTTT. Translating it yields CASSQAFNTEAFF.

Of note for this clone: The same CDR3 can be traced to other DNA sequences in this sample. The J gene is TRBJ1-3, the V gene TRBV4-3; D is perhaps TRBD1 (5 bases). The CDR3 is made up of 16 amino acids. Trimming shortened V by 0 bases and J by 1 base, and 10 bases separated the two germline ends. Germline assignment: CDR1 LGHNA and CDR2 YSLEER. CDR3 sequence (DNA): TGCGCCAGCAGCCAAGATAGGGGAGGATCTGGAAACACCATATATTTT. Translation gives CASSQDRGGSGNTIYF.

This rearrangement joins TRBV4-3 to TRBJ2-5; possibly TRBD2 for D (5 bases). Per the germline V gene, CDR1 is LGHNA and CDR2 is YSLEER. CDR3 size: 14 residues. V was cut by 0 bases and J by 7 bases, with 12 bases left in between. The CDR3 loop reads CASSQDAIGGTQYF. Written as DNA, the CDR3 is TGCGCCAGCAGCCAAGATGCGATAGGAGGGACCCAGTACTTC.

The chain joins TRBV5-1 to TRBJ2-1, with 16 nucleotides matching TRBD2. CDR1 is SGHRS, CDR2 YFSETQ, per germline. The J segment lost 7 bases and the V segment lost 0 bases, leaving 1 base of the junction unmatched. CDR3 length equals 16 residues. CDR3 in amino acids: CASSLAGLAGGNEQFF. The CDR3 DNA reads TGCGCCAGCAGCTTGGCGGGACTAGCGGGGGGGAATGAGCAGTTCTTC.

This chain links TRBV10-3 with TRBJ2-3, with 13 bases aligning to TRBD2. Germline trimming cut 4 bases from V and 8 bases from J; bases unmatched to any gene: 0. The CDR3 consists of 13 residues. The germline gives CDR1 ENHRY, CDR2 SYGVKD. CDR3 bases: TGTGCCATCAGTGGGACTAGCGGGGGTACGCAGTATTTT. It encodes CAISGTSGGTQYF.

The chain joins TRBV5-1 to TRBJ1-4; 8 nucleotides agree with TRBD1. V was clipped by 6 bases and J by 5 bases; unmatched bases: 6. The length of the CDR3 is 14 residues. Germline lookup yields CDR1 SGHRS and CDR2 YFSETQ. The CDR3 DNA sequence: TGCGCCAGCAACCCGGGACAGGACAATGAAAAACTGTTTTTT. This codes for CASNPGQDNEKLFF. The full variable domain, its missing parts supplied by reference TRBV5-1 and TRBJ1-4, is KAGVTQTPRYLIKTRGQQVTLSCSPISGHRSVSWYQQTPGQGLQFLFEYFSETQRNKGNFPGRFSGRQFSNSRSEMNVSTLELGDSALYLCASNPGQDNEKLFFGSGTQLSVL.

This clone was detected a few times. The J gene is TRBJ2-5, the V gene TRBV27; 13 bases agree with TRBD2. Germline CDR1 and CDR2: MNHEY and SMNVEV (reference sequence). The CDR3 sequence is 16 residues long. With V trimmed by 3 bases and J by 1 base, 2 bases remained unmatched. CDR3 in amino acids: CASSFRTSGGQETQYF. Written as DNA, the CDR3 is TGTGCCAGCAGTTTTAGGACTAGCGGGGGCCAAGAGACCCAGTACTTC.

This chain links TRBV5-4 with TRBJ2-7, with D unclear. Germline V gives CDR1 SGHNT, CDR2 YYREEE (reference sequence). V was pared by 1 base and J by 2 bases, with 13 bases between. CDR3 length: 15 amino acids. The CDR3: CASSLWAGRAYEQYF. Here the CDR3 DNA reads TGTGCCAGCAGCTTGTGGGCAGGCCGTGCCTACGAGCAGTACTTC.

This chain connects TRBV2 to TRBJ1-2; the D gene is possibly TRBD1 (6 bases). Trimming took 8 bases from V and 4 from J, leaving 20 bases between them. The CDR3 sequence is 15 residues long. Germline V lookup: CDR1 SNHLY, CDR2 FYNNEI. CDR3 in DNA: TGTGCCAGCGGGGAGAACAGGGAGACGGGCTATGGCTACACCTTC. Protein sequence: CASGENRETGYGYTF.

DNA of the CDR3: TGTGCCAGCAGCTCAACACAAGGGGGCCGCTCCTACGAGCAGTACTTC. Its translation: CASSSTQGGRSYEQYF. V is TRBV7-9 and J is TRBJ2-7; 7 nucleotides match TRBD1. This CDR3 comprises 16 residues. The ends lost 4 bases at V and 0 bases at J; junction bases unmatched: 9. CDR1 is SEHNR and CDR2 is FQNEAQ in the germline V gene (reference sequence).

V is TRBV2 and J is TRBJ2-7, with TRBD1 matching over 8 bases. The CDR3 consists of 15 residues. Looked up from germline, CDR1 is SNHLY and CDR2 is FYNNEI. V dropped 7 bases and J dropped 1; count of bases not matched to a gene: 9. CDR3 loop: CASMARDRRSYEQYF. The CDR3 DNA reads TGTGCCAGCATGGCCCGGGACAGGCGATCCTACGAGCAGTACTTC.

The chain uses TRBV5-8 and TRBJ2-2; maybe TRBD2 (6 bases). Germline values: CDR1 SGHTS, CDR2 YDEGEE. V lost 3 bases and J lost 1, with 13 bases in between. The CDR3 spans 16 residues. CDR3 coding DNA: TGTGCCAGCAGCTCGAGAAGCGGGTTGAACACCGGGGAGCTGTTTTTT. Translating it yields CASSSRSGLNTGELFF.

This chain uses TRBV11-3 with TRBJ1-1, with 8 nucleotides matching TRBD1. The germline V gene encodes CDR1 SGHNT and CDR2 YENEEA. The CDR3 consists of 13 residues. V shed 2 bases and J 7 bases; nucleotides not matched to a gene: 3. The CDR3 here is CASSLRGQGEAFF. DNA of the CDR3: TGTGCCAGCAGCTTAAGAGGACAGGGTGAAGCTTTCTTT. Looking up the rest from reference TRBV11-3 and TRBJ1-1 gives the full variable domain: EAGVVQSPRYKIIEKKQPVAFWCNPISGHNTLYWYLQNLGQGPELLIRYENEEAVDDSQLPKDRFSAERLKGVDSTLKIQPAELGDSAVYLCASSLRGQGEAFFGQGTRLTVV.

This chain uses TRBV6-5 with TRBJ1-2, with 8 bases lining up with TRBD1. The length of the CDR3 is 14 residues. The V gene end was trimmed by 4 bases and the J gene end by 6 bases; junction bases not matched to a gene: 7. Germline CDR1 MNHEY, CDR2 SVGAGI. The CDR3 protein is CASSLRRGRNGYTF. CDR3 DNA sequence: TGTGCCAGCAGTTTGCGCAGGGGGCGGAATGGCTACACCTTC.